This entry describes one TCR beta chain. Its specificity is unknown. The sample is drawn from a study of OX40 agonist ivuxolimab in advanced cancers. On the study more broadly: Patients receiving dose escalation had hepatocellular carcinoma, melanoma, renal cell or head and neck cancer. Study observations and caveats: Partly responding patients at 0.1-3.0 mg/kg showed some of the smallest clonal expansion. Doses of 0.1 to 3.0 mg/kg were accompanied by clonal expansion of CD4+ and CD8+ blood T cells by week 6.

Produced via immunoSEQ multiplex PCR; TCRdb's table is partial and in-frame only. The sample records 61,000 or so clones, roughly nine tenths being singletons. Germline V lookup: CDR1 SEHNR, CDR2 FQNEAQ (reference sequence). Trimming shortened V by 5 bases and J by 1 base, and 9 bases separated the two germline ends. CDR3 length: 13 amino acids. This receptor was obtained from an adult with an advanced solid tumor such as melanoma, head and neck, liver or kidney cancer. The chain carries TRBV7-9 and TRBJ2-7, with D possibly matching TRBD2 (5 bases). The source was CD4+ or CD8+ T cells sorted from blood, collected in a trial of the OX40 agonist ivuxolimab. The CDR3 region is CASSLPGSYEQYF. The CDR3 DNA sequence: TGTGCCAGCAGCCTTCCGGGGTCCTACGAGCAGTACTTC.